The 25 T cell receptor beta chains below come from one sample, sequenced in a study of beta chain features in type 1 diabetes. The investigators reverse transcribed all of the isolated RNA, so they sequenced expressed TCRB transcripts. Repertoires were generated with immunoSEQ multiplex PCR, while TCRdb's copy carries only in-frame clones and drops some. The sample holds 250,000 to 300,000 clones, approximately 8% seen once. The material sequenced was central memory CD4+ T cells from blood. The origin of the receptors is a woman aged 18-29 years in good health.

This clone was seen only a few times. The genes are TRBV25-1 and TRBJ2-1; D is undetermined. The CDR3 is 17 amino acids. V gave up 4 bases and J gave up 7 bases, with 23 bases separating them. The germline V gene has CDR1 MGHDK and CDR2 SYGVNS. DNA for the CDR3: TGTGCCAGCAGTGGGGCGTGGGGTTGGGATACACCAAATGAGCAGTTCTTC. This gives the protein CASSGAWGWDTPNEQFF. Drawing the rest from reference TRBV25-1 and TRBJ2-1, the complete variable domain is EADIYQTPRYLVIGTGKKITLECSQTMGHDKMYWYQQDPGMELHLIHYSYGVNSTEKGDLSSESTVSRIRTEHFPLTLESARPSHTSQYLCASSGAWGWDTPNEQFFGPGTRLTVL.

The chain uses TRBV18 and TRBJ2-2; no firm D call. V lost 0 bases, J lost 4 bases, and 12 bases lay in between. Germline V lookup: CDR1 KGHSH, CDR2 LQKENI. The CDR3 consists of 16 residues. The CDR3 nucleotides read TGTGCCAGCTCACCACCGGTGGCCAGGCTCACCGGGGAGCTGTTTTTT. This sequence encodes CASSPPVARLTGELFF.

This clone was seen only a few times. The chain couples TRBV5-5 to TRBJ1-6, with TRBD1 matching 7 bases. CDR3 length equals 14 residues. Per germline, CDR1 SGHKS and CDR2 YYEKEE (reference sequence). V dropped 4 bases and J dropped 9; count of bases not matched to a gene: 7. The CDR3 is CASSGNRGGSPLHF. CDR3 nucleotide sequence: TGTGCCAGCAGCGGAAACAGGGGCGGTTCACCCCTCCACTTT.

Only a few counts were recorded for this clone. The rearrangement links TRBV28 to TRBJ2-2; no definite D call. The CDR3 loop spans 13 amino acids. Germline loops: CDR1 MDHEN, CDR2 SYDVKM. V was trimmed by 6 bases and J by 7 bases, leaving 12 bases between them. In DNA form, the CDR3 reads TGTGCCAGCAGAGTTGGGTCGGGCGGGGAGCTGTTTTTT. As protein: CASRVGSGGELFF.

The table lists this clone with many counts. This chain connects TRBV7-2 to TRBJ2-5; D gene unclear. The ends were cut back, 3 bases at V and 4 bases at J, with 12 bases in the middle. This CDR3 comprises 14 residues. The germline CDR1 and CDR2 sequences are SGHTA and FQGNSA. In DNA, the CDR3 is TGTGCCAGCAGCTTCGGGTTTGGCGGAGAGACCCAGTACTTC. It translates to CASSFGFGGETQYF.

This clone has more than one count but fewer than ten. The chain links TRBV5-1 to TRBJ2-1, with D perhaps given as TRBD1 or TRBD2 (5 bases each). Per germline, CDR1 SGHRS and CDR2 YFSETQ. The V end was cut by 2 bases, the J end by 5 bases, with 14 bases between. The CDR3 is 15 amino acids. This CDR3 reads CASSLRPGADNEQFF. CDR3 coding DNA: TGCGCCAGCAGCTTACGGCCCGGGGCTGACAATGAGCAGTTCTTC.

This chain connects TRBV28 to TRBJ1-1; 9 bases match TRBD1. V lost 6 bases, J lost 1 base, and 6 bases stayed unmatched. CDR1 and CDR2 from the germline V gene are MDHEN and SYDVKM. CDR3 length: 15 residues. CDR3 loop: CASRRTGDTNTEAFF. The CDR3 nucleotides are TGTGCCAGCAGGCGGACAGGGGACACGAACACTGAAGCTTTCTTT.

This clone occurred a few times. This chain connects TRBV27 to TRBJ1-5; TRBD1 is a possible D gene (5 bases). Germline assignment: CDR1 MNHEY and CDR2 SMNVEV (reference sequence). Trimming removed 6 bases from V and 7 bases from J, with 22 bases in between. The CDR3 is 16 amino acids. CDR3 loop: CASRTLSMGGWQPQHF. The CDR3 DNA reads TGTGCCAGCAGGACCCTCAGTATGGGGGGATGGCAGCCCCAGCATTTT.

This clone came up many times. The chain is built from TRBV14 and TRBJ2-2; D possibly matches TRBD1 or TRBD2 (5 bases each). The V and J ends lost 4 bases and 4 bases respectively, with 13 bases between them. Germline-derived CDR1 and CDR2 are SGHDN and FVKESK. The CDR3 runs 15 residues. The CDR3 loop reads CASSRRGRGTGELFF. Written as DNA, the CDR3 is TGTGCCAGCAGCCGAAGGGGCCGGGGCACCGGGGAGCTGTTTTTT.

This clone has more than one count but fewer than ten. The gene calls are TRBV9 and TRBJ1-1; TRBD1 might be the D (6 bases). V was trimmed by 6 bases and J by 0 bases, leaving 12 bases between them. Germline V gene lookup returns CDR1 SGDLS and CDR2 YYNGEE. The CDR3 contains 14 residues. CDR3 protein: CASNAGHLNTEAFF. DNA for the CDR3: TGTGCCAGCAACGCGGGACACTTGAACACTGAAGCTTTCTTT.

This clone was observed a few times. This rearrangement joins TRBV7-9 to TRBJ1-1; D may be TRBD1 (5 bases). Deletions cut 7 bases from V and 8 bases from J, with 26 bases between. Germline V CDR1 and CDR2: SEHNR, FQNEAQ (reference sequence). CDR3 length: 16 residues. Here the CDR3 reads CASTLWMGRDASEAFF. DNA of the CDR3: TGTGCCAGCACCCTATGGATGGGGCGGGATGCTTCGGAAGCTTTCTTT.

This clone was detected only a few times. The rearrangement joins TRBV10-3 to TRBJ2-3, with 14 bases matching TRBD2. The CDR3 loop spans 17 amino acids. After removal of 2 bases from V and 5 bases from J, the junction contained 6 bases not matched to a gene. Germline lookup yields CDR1 ENHRY and CDR2 SYGVKD. The DNA of the CDR3 is TGTGCCATCAGTGAGAGGACTAGCGGGGGGAATAAAGATACGCAGTATTTT. Translating it yields CAISERTSGGNKDTQYF.

This clone was found a few times. The chain couples TRBV4-1 to TRBJ2-1, with a possible D match to TRBD2 (6 bases). Trimming stripped 5 bases from V and 0 bases from J, with 11 bases between. Germline lookup yields CDR1 MGHRA and CDR2 YSYEKL. The CDR3 has 15 residues. The DNA for the CDR3 is TGCGCCAGCAGCACTAGCTATAGCTCCTACAATGAGCAGTTCTTC. Amino acids: CASSTSYSSYNEQFF.

Concerning this clone: The sample carries other DNA sequences with the same CDR3. The rearrangement links TRBV7-2 to TRBJ2-5; D gene uncertain. The CDR3 spans 14 residues. V shed 3 bases and J shed 2 bases, with 10 bases lying between them. CDR1 is SGHTA and CDR2 is FQGNSA in the germline V gene. The CDR3 reads CASSFRRFQETQYF. The CDR3 DNA reads as TGTGCCAGCAGCTTTAGAAGGTTTCAAGAGACCCAGTACTTC.

This clone was recorded many times. The chain carries TRBV4-1 and TRBJ1-6; D uncertain. The germline V gene has CDR1 MGHRA and CDR2 YSYEKL. CDR3 size: 13 residues. Trimming cost V 3 bases and J 7 bases, with 7 bases left between them. CDR3 bases: TGCGCCAGCAGCCAGGGCCTCAATTCACCCCTCCACTTT. This gives the protein CASSQGLNSPLHF.

This chain connects TRBV9 to TRBJ1-1; no reliable D call. CDR1 and CDR2 (germline): SGDLS, YYNGEE. Trimming took off 0 bases at V and 1 base at J, with 4 bases between the two ends. The CDR3 is 13 residues long. In nucleotides, the CDR3 is TGTGCCAGCAGCGTAGACAGGAACACTGAAGCTTTCTTT. This codes for CASSVDRNTEAFF.

The chain carries TRBV5-6 and TRBJ2-5, with TRBD1 matching over 8 bases. Trimming cost V 0 bases and J 5 bases; bases outside gene matches: 6. Germline V gives CDR1 SGHDT, CDR2 YYEEEE. The CDR3 spans 15 residues. The CDR3: CASSLVQGATETQYF. The CDR3 DNA reads TGTGCCAGCAGCTTGGTGCAGGGGGCGACTGAGACCCAGTACTTC.

The rearrangement joins TRBV19 to TRBJ2-6, with a tentative D call TRBD2 (5 bases). This CDR3 has 16 amino acids. CDR1 LNHDA and CDR2 SQIVND come from the germline V gene (reference sequence). Trimming took off 5 bases at V and 4 bases at J, with 15 bases between the two ends. CDR3 nucleotide sequence: TGTGCCAGTAGTTCCCGGGAACAATGGGGGGCCAACGTCCTGACTTTC. Protein: CASSSREQWGANVLTF.

The chain joins TRBV7-2 to TRBJ2-1, with no clear D. From germline, CDR1 is SGHTA and CDR2 FQGNSA. This CDR3 has 14 amino acids. The V and J ends lost 1 base and 9 bases respectively, with 13 bases between them. The CDR3: CASSLEGVSGEQFF. CDR3 sequence (DNA): TGTGCCAGCAGCTTAGAAGGAGTCTCGGGTGAGCAGTTCTTC.

This clone was picked up many times. This chain links TRBV7-2 with TRBJ2-2; D could derive from TRBD1 or TRBD2 (7 bases each). This CDR3 has 16 amino acids. CDR1 is SGHTA, CDR2 FQGNSA, per germline. With 4 bases removed from V and 2 bases from J, the gap between germline ends came to 14 bases. Here the CDR3 DNA reads TGTGCCAGCAGCTCCCAGGGGGGGGCAAACACCGGGGAGCTGTTTTTT. Its translation: CASSSQGGANTGELFF.

The sample holds a few counts of this clone. The chain couples TRBV6-1 to TRBJ2-5, with a possible D match to TRBD2 (5 bases). Germline assignment: CDR1 MNHNS and CDR2 SASEGT. The CDR3 has 13 amino acids. V lost 5 bases and J 0 bases, leaving 7 bases between the germline ends. DNA for the CDR3: TGTGCCAGCAGTCCGACTAACCAAGAGACCCAGTACTTC. It encodes CASSPTNQETQYF.

This clone has only a few counts. The genes are TRBV7-6 and TRBJ2-3, with D tentatively TRBD1 (6 bases). Trimming took 4 bases from V and 6 from J, leaving 17 bases between them. Germline CDR1 and CDR2: SGHVS and FNYEAQ. The CDR3 is made up of 15 amino acids. The CDR3 sequence: CASSSSKQGPDTQYF. CDR3 nucleotide sequence: TGTGCCAGCAGCTCGTCAAAACAGGGTCCTGATACGCAGTATTTT.

This clone appeared a few times. The chain couples TRBV28 to TRBJ1-1; D ambiguous. In germline, CDR1 is MDHEN, CDR2 SYDVKM. V gave up 2 bases and J gave up 7 bases, with 11 bases separating them. This CDR3 spans 13 amino acids. The CDR3 nucleotides are TGTGCCAGCAGTTTACTTGGGAGAGGTGAAGCTTTCTTT. Translation gives CASSLLGRGEAFF. Drawing the rest from reference TRBV28 and TRBJ1-1, the complete variable domain is DVKVTQSSRYLVKRTGEKVFLECVQDMDHENMFWYRQDPGLGLRLIYFSYDVKMKEKGDIPEGYSVSREKKERFSLILESASTNQTSMYLCASSLLGRGEAFFGQGTRLTVV.

The chain employs TRBV5-5 and TRBJ2-1, with TRBD2 identical over 8 bases. Trimming removed 4 bases from V and 2 bases from J; junction bases left unmatched: 8. Germline V gene lookup returns CDR1 SGHKS and CDR2 YYEKEE (reference sequence). The CDR3 is made up of 16 amino acids. The CDR3 spells CASSPGGAATYNEQFF. CDR3 DNA sequence: TGTGCCAGCAGCCCGGGAGGGGCGGCAACCTACAATGAGCAGTTCTTC.

There are many counts of this clone. The V call is TRBV7-2, the J call TRBJ2-5; D might be TRBD2 (6 bases). Per germline, CDR1 SGHTA and CDR2 FQGNSA. This CDR3 region has 13 residues. V lost 1 base and J 8 bases, leaving 11 bases between the germline ends. The CDR3 protein is CASSLGGALTQYF. The CDR3 coding sequence is TGTGCCAGCAGCTTAGGCGGGGCCCTTACCCAGTACTTC.